This T cell receptor beta chain was obtained from a study of vaccination and CD4 T cells after COVID-19. On this clonotype: Its matching antigen is unknown.

An Oncomine TCR Beta short-read assay was used to sequence the DNA from cultured CD4+ T cells. MiXCR, run by TCRdb on the PCR reads, gives a single entry per CDR3 protein. Here the sample spans more than 20,000 distinct CDR3 sequences, 40% to 60% being singletons. The treatment was: approximately nine-day PBMC culture with coronavirus spike peptide pools or control peptides (ViraFEST assay). The sequenced sample consisted of CD4+ T cells from blood, cultured in vitro. The sequence was obtained from a human donor who had recovered from COVID-19.

This CDR3 reads CASSTDRGRTFYTF. CDR3 bases: TGCGCCAGCAGCACGGACAGGGGTCGAACCTTCTACACCTTC. This chain links TRBV5-1 with TRBJ1-2; 9 positions agree with TRBD1. CDR1 and CDR2 (germline): SGHRS, YFSETQ. After removal of 4 bases from V and 10 bases from J, the junction contained 11 bases not matched to a gene. This CDR3 region has 14 residues.